This TCR beta chain derives from a study of blood T cell repertoires in COVID-19. The overall study: Specimens from acute and convalescent COVID-19 originated in the United States, Italy and Spain.

The data were produced by immunoSEQ multiplex PCR, yet TCRdb's version contains in-frame clones alone and is incomplete. The sample has approximately 350,000 clones; about 90% are singletons. Trimming took off 0 bases at V and 2 bases at J, with 10 bases between the two ends. The CDR3 contains 16 residues. Germline values: CDR1 LGHNA, CDR2 YSLEER. The chain links TRBV4-3 to TRBJ2-2; D not resolved. The sequence came from a woman younger than 35 who had recovered from COVID-19. The sample comprised peripheral blood. In DNA form, the CDR3 reads TGCGCCAGCAGCCAAGAGGTTGAGCTCAACACCGGGGAGCTGTTTTTT. Translating it yields CASSQEVELNTGELFF.